This TCR beta chain originates from a study of blood T cell repertoires in COVID-19 (dated by TCRdb to about 2020). In the study overall: Collaborator samples came from the United States, Italy and Spain and covered acute and convalescent phases of COVID-19. HLA class I and class II types, where available, came from metadata supplied by the sample provider rather than from assay-based typing. A freely available public database, intended as a resource for researchers studying the immune response to SARS-CoV-2, is where the repertoires were released. The samples were drawn from the first 160 participants of the ongoing ImmuneRACE study and from about 1,200 subjects provided by 6 global collaborators. Subjects who had been exposed to COVID-19, were actively infected with it, or had recovered from it provided the deeply sampled blood TCRbeta repertoires that made up the dataset. Nearly every sample came with metadata listing a de-identified subject ID, COVID-19 status, age in years and sex. The material from the prospective study consisted of cDNA or gDNA derived from T cells, B-cell-depleted T cells, or PBMCs. The full study reports these points: The quantity of clinical and demographic metadata differed by source and by participant and was supplied without curation.

On this clone itself: Its antigen has not been determined. No much larger clone exists at a distance of one base, and base qualities are not known.

In Seattle, one collaborating source enrolled patients while the infection was active and tracked those patients longitudinally over the course of disease. Whole blood was collected in K2EDTA tubes by collaborating institutions according to the institutions' own protocols. For TCRbeta analysis, collaborators shipped samples in one of three forms: frozen whole blood, isolated PBMCs, or DNA extracted from either of those sample types. TCRbeta CDR3 regions were amplified from genomic DNA by means of the immunoSEQ Assay, a bias-controlled multiplex PCR. The paper's processing steps were these. Nucleated cell counts per sample were estimated from amplification of reference gene primers within the assay. Sequence reads were collapsed and filtered to measure the absolute abundance of every unique TCRbeta CDR3 rearrangement. For each sample, productive Simpson clonality was calculated as the square root of Simpson's diversity index over productive rearrangements. The source is immuneACCESS, and TCRdb retained only in-frame sequences with V and J called. Part of the clones is not carried over; for the studies checked, unresolved V genes explain less than half of this, and the remainder is unexplained. V, J and clone size are taken as reported in that table, and D and trimming were inferred from the DNA itself. Counted in this sample were roughly 230,000 clones; roughly 89% of them appeared once. Of the sample, around 2.3% is held by the ten largest clones.

The sample comprised peripheral blood. The TCR comes from a woman aged 60-75 years with COVID-19, enrolled during active disease.

The nucleotide sequence is given as TGCGCCAGCAGCCAAGATGGGGGGGACAATCAGCCCCAGCATTTT. The encoded protein is CASSQDGGDNQPQHF. The rearrangement combines TRBV4-3 with TRBJ1-5; 5 matching bases give a weak D call of TRBD1. There are 15 amino acids in the CDR3, from cysteine to phenylalanine inclusive. Of all the DNA, just the CDR3 is kept, 45 bases in frame from base 1. The germline V gene gives CDR1 as LGHNA and CDR2 as YSLEER. V loses 0 bases, J loses 3 bases, and the germline ends lie 9 bases apart.